This T cell receptor (beta chain) was sequenced in a study of T cells in Graves' hyperthyroidism and ophthalmopathy. Amplified TCR beta CDR3 regions derived from RNA transcripts. The HTBI set primed first-round TCR CDR3 RT-PCR. TCRdb itself ran the multiplex PCR reads through MiXCR, one entry per CDR3 protein. Among hundreds of thousands of distinct CDR3 sequences listed, 15% to 19% were seen once. The table lists this clonotype with a few counts. What it binds is unknown. Not enrolled were patients with uncontrolled infection, other autoimmune disease, pregnancy or lactation. Study-level findings and limits: Ophthalmopathy and stable hyperthyroidism were told apart by a 13 V-J model. Model output signaled ophthalmopathy a median roughly 6.5 months ahead of onset.

CDR1 MDHEN and CDR2 SYDVKM come from the germline V gene. CDR3 length: 14 residues. Trimming at V came to 2 bases and at J to 3 bases, leaving 3 bases not matched to a gene. The V call is TRBV28, the J call TRBJ2-7; TRBD2 aligns across 8 bases. The sequence was collected from a woman aged 18-29 years with Graves' hyperthyroidism that later progressed to Graves' ophthalmopathy. Sequencing was carried out using blood. CDR3 coding DNA: TGTGCCAGCAGTTTAGCCCTAGCGGGCTACGAGCAGTACTTC. Residues: CASSLALAGYEQYF.